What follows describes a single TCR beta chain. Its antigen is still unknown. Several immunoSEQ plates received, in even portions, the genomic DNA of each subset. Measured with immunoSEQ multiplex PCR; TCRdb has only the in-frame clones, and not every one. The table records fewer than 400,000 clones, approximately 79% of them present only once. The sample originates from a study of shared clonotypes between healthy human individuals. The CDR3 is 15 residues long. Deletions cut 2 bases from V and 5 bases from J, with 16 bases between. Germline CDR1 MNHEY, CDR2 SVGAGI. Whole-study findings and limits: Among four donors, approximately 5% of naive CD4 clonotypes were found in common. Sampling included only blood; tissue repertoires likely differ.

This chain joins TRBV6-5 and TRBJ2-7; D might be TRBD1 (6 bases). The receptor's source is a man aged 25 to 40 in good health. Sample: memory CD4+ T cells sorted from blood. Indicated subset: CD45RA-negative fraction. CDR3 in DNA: TGTGCCAGCAGTTACCTTACAGGGATTCTTGACGAGCAGTACTTC. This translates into CASSYLTGILDEQYF.